This TCR beta chain was observed in a study of cytomegalovirus exposure and HLA in healthy donors. The PCR employed 60 Vbeta primers together with 13 Jbeta primers. Here immunoSEQ multiplex PCR was the method, and the copy in TCRdb shows in-frame clones only, minus some. The top ten clones hold just over 1.4% of a sample with around 200,000 clones, roughly 83% of them seen once. Material: PBMCs. This sequence was found in a girl aged 5-17 years in good health and CMV-seronegative.

The CDR3 sequence: CATQPTGLLYEQYF. The CDR3 coding sequence is TGTGCCACCCAACCGACAGGGTTACTTTACGAGCAGTACTTC. The chain has TRBV28 and TRBJ2-7; 7 nucleotides align to TRBD1. CDR3 length: 14 amino acids. The germline gives CDR1 MDHEN, CDR2 SYDVKM. Trimming took 10 bases from V and 4 from J; bases not matched to a gene: 13. Using reference TRBV28 and TRBJ2-7 for the parts outside the CDR3, the full variable domain is DVKVTQSSRYLVKRTGEKVFLECVQDMDHENMFWYRQDPGLGLRLIYFSYDVKMKEKGDIPEGYSVSREKKERFSLILESASTNQTSMYLCATQPTGLLYEQYFGPGTRLTVT.